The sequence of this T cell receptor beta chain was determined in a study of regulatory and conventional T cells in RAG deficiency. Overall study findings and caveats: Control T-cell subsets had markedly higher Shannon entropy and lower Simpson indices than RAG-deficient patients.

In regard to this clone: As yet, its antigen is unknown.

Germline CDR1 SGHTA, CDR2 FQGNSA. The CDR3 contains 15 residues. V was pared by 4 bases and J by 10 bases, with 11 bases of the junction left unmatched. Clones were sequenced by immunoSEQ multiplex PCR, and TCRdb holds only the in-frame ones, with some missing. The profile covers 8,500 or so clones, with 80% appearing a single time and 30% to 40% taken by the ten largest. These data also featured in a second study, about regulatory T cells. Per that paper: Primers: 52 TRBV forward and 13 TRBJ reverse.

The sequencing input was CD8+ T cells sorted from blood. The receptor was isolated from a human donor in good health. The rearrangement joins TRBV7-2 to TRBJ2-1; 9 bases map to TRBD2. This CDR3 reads CASSSRGSGSTEQFF. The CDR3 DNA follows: TGTGCCAGCAGCTCCCGGGGTAGCGGGAGTACAGAGCAGTTCTTC.